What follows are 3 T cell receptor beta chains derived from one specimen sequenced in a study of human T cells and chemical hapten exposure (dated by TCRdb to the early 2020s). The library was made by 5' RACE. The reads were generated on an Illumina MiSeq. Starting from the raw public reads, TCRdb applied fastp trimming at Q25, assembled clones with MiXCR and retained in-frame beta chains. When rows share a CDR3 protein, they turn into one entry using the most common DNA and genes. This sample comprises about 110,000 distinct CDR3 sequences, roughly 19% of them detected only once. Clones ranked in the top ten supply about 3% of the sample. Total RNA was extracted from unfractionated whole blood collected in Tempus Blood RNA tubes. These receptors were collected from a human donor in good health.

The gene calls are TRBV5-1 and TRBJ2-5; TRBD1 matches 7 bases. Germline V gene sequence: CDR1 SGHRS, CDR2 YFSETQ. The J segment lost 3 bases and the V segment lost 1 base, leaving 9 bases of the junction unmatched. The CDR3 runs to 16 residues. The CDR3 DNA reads TGCGCCAGCAGCTTGTTGGGGGCCGGGACAGAAGAGACCCAGTACTTC. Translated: CASSLLGAGTEETQYF.

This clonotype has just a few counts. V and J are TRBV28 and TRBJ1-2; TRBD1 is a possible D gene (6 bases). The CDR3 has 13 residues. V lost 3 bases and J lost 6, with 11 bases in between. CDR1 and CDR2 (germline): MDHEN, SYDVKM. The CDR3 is CASSFRGRHGYTF. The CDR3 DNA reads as TGTGCCAGCAGTTTCAGGGGTCGACATGGCTACACCTTC.

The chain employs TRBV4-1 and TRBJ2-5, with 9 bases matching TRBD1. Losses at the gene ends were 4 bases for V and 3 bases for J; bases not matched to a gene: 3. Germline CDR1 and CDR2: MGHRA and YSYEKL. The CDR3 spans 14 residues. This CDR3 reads CASSRRQGEETQYF. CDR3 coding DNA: TGCGCCAGCAGCCGCCGACAGGGGGAAGAGACCCAGTACTTC.